This T cell receptor beta chain was found in a study of blood T cells in healthy people across ages. It was with a sample-barcoded 5' primer and a J-beta primer mix that a second PCR of about 7 to 12 cycles was run. TCRdb reprocessed the 5' RACE reads with MiXCR, giving one entry per CDR3 protein. The sample has about 730,000 distinct CDR3 sequences, roughly 43% seen once. The CDR3 spans 16 residues. Per the germline V gene, CDR1 is SGHDT and CDR2 is YYEEEE. Collection of 8.5 to 10 milliliters of peripheral blood was performed for each donor. The chain joins TRBV5-6 to TRBJ2-5; the match to TRBD2 covers 13 bases. Gene TRBJ2-7 matches the end of the DNA better, so the J call may be wrong. Sequencing was carried out using blood. This sequence was found in a woman aged 55-70 years in good health. CDR3 sequence reads: CASSPPGLAGTGEQYF. The CDR3 bases are TGTGCCAGCAGCCCACCGGGACTAGCGGGGACAGGCGAGCAGTACTTC.